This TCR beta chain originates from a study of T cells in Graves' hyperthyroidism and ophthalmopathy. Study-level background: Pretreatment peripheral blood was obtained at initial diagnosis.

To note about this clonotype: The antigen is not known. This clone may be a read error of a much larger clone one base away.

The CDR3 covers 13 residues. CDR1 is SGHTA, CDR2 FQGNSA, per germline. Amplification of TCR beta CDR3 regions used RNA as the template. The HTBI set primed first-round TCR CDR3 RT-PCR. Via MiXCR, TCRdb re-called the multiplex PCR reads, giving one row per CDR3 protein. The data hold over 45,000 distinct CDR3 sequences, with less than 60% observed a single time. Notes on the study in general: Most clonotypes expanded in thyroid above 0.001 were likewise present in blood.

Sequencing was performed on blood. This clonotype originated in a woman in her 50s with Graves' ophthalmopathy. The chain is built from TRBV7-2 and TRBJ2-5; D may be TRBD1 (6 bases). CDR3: CASSRDRLETQYF. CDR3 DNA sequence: TGCGCCAGCAGCCGAGACAGGTTAGAGACCCAGTACTTC.